The 2 T cell receptor beta chains below were found in one sample sequenced in a study of T cells after yellow fever vaccination. TCRdb ran MiXCR on the 5' RACE reads and lists one entry per CDR3 protein. The table includes roughly 110,000 distinct CDR3 sequences, 8.4% detected once. Material: CD8+ T cells sorted from PBMCs, obtained 45 days after the yellow fever booster vaccination. These receptor sequences come from a man younger than 45 who received the YFV17D yellow fever vaccine.

The rearrangement uses TRBV7-3 and TRBJ2-1; D possibly uses TRBD1 or TRBD2 (5 bases each). CDR3 length: 14 amino acids. The germline gives CDR1 SGHTA, CDR2 FQGTGA. V lost 5 bases and J lost 7, with 15 bases in between. Written as DNA, the CDR3 is TGTGCCAGCAGCCCCTCCGGGACCTGGAATGAGCAGTTCTTC. Its translation is CASSPSGTWNEQFF.

Regarding this clonotype: A clone one base away is much larger, so this may be a read error. The chain links TRBV27 to TRBJ2-1, with TRBD2 identical over 9 bases. CDR3 length equals 16 residues. The germline CDR1 and CDR2 sequences are MNHEY and SMNVEV (reference sequence). CDR3 amino acids: CDSSLSTSGYYNEQFF. DNA of the CDR3: TGTGACAGCAGTTTATCCACTAGCGGGTACTACAATGAGCAGTTCTTC.